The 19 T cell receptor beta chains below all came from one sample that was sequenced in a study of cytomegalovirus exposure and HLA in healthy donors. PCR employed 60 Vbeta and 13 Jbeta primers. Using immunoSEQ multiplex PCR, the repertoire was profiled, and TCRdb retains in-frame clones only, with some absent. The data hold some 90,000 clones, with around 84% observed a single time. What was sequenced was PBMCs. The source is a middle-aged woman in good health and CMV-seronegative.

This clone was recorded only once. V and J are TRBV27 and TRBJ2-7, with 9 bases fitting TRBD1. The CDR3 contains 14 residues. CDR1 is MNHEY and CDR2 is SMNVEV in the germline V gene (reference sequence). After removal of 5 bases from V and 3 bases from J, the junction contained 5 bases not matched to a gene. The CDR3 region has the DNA TGTGCCAGCAGTGGGTGGGGACAGGGCTACGAGCAGTACTTC. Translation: CASSGWGQGYEQYF.

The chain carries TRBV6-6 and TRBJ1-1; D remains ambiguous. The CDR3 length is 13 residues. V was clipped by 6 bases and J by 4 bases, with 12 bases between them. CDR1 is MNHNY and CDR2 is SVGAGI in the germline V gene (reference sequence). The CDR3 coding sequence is TGTGCCAGCAGCCGGACTTCAGGCACTGAAGCTTTCTTT. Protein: CASSRTSGTEAFF.

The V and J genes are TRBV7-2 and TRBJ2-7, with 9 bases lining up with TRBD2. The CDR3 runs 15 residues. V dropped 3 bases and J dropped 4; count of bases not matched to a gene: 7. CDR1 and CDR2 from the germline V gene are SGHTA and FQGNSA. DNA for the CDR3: TGTGCCAGCAGCTTCGCGGGGGGGAGTCGTTACGAGCAGTACTTC. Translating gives CASSFAGGSRYEQYF.

The CDR3: CASSLAGVTDDGYTF. CDR3 in DNA: TGTGCCAGCAGCTTAGCAGGCGTGACAGACGATGGCTACACCTTC. V usage is TRBV7-6 and J usage is TRBJ1-2, with TRBD1 as a possible D gene (5 bases). Germline lookup yields CDR1 SGHVS and CDR2 FNYEAQ. V lost 0 bases and J 6 bases, leaving 14 bases between the germline ends. This CDR3 spans 15 amino acids.

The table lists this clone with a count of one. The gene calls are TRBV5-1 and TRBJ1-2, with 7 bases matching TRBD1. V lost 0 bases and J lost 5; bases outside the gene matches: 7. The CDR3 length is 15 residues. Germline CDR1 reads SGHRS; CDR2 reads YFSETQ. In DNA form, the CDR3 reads TGCGCCAGCAGCTTGGGCCCAGGACAGGCTTATGGCTACACCTTC. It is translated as CASSLGPGQAYGYTF.

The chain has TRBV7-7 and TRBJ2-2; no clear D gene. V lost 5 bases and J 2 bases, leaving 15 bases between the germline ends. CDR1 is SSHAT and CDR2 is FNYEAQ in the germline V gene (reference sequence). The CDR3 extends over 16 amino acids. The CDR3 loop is CASSLRGPPNTGELFF. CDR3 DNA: TGTGCCAGCAGCCTCCGAGGCCCACCAAACACCGGGGAGCTGTTTTTT.

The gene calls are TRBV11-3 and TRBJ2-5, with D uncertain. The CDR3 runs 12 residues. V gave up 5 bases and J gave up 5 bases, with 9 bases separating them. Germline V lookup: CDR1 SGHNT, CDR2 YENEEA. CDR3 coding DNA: TGTGCCAGCAGCCGCGAACCTGAGACCCAGTACTTC. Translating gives CASSREPETQYF.

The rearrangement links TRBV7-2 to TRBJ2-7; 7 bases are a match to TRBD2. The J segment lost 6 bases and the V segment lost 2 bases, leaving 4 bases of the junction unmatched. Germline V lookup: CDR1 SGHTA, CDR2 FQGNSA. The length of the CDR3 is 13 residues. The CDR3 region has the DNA TGTGCCAGCAGCTTAAGGGAGGGCTCCGAGCAGTACTTC. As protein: CASSLREGSEQYF.

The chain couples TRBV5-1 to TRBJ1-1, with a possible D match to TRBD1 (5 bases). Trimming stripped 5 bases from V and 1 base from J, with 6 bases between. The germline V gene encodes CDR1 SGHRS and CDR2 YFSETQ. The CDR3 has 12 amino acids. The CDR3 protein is CASSTGNTEAFF. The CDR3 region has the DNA TGCGCCAGCAGTACAGGGAACACTGAAGCTTTCTTT.

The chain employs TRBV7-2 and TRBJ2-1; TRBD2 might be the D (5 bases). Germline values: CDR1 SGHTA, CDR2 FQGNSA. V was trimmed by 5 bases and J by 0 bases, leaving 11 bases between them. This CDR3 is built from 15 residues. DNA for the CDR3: TGTGCCAGCAGCCGTAGCGTGAGCTCCTACAATGAGCAGTTCTTC. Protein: CASSRSVSSYNEQFF.

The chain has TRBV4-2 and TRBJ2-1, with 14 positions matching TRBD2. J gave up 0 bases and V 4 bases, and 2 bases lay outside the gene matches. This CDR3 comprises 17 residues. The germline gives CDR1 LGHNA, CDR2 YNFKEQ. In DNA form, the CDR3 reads TGTGCCAGCAGCCCGGGGACTAGCGGGAGCTCCTACAATGAGCAGTTCTTC. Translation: CASSPGTSGSSYNEQFF.

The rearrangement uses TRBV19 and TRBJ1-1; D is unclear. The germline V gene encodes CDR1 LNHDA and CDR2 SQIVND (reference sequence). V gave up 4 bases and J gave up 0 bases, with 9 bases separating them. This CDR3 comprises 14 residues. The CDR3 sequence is CASSRTGVNTEAFF. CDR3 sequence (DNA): TGTGCCAGTAGTAGGACCGGGGTGAACACTGAAGCTTTCTTT.

The CDR3 loop is CASSRTLAEAYEQYF. The CDR3 nucleotides read TGTGCCAGCAGCCGGACACTAGCGGAGGCCTACGAGCAGTACTTC. The chain uses TRBV5-4 and TRBJ2-5; 8 bases map to TRBD2. The J call could be wrong; TRBJ2-7 is a better fit for the DNA end. CDR3 length: 15 amino acids. Per the germline V gene, CDR1 is SGHNT and CDR2 is YYREEE (reference sequence).

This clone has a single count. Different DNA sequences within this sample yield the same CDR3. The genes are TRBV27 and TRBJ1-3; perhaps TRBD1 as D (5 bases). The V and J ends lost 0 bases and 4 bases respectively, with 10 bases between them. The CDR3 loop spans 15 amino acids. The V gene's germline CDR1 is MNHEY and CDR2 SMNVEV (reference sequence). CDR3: CASSLSSGGGNTIYF. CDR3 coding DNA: TGTGCCAGCAGTTTATCTTCGGGGGGGGGAAACACCATATATTTT.

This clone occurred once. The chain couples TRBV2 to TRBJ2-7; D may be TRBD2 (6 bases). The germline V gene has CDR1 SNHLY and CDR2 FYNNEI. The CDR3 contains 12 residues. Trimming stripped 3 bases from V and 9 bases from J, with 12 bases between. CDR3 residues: CASSEAGFGQYF. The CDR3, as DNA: TGTGCCAGCAGTGAGGCGGGATTTGGGCAGTACTTC.

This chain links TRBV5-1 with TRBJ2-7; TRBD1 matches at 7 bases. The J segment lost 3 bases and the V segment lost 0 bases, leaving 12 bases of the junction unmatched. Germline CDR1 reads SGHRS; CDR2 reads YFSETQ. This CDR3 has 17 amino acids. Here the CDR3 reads CASSLGQGPPLNYEQYF. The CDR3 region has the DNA TGCGCCAGCAGCTTGGGACAGGGCCCCCCGTTAAACTACGAGCAGTACTTC.

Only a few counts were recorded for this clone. For the CDR3, the DNA is TGCGCCAGCAGAGCGGGGTCAACTAATGAAAAACTGTTTTTT. It encodes CASRAGSTNEKLFF. J is TRBJ1-4 and V is TRBV5-1; D uncertain. The CDR3 extends over 14 amino acids. Trimming cost V 5 bases and J 0 bases, with 8 bases left between them. Germline V lookup: CDR1 SGHRS, CDR2 YFSETQ.

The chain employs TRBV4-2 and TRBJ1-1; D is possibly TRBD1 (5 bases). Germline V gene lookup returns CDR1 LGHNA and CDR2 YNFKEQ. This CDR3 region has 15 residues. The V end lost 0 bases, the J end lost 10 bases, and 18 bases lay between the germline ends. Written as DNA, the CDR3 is TGTGCCAGCAGCCAAGATGGGGGACGCTTGGGAGGAGCTTTCTTT. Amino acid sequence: CASSQDGGRLGGAFF.

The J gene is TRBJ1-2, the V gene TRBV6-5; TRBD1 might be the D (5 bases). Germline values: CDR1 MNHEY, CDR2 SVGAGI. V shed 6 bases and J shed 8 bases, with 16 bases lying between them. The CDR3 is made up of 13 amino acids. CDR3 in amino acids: CASSQSWGEGYTF. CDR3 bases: TGTGCCAGCAGCCAAAGCTGGGGGGAGGGCTACACCTTC.